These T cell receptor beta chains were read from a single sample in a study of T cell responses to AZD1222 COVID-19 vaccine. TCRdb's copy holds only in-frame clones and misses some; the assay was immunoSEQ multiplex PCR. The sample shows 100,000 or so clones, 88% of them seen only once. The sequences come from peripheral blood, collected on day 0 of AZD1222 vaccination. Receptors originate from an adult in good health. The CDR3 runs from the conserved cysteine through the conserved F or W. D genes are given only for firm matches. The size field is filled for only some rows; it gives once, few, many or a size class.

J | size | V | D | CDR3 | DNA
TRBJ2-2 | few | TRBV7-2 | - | CASSLLVGELFF | TGTGCCAGCAGCCTTTTGGTGGGGGAGCTGTTTTTT
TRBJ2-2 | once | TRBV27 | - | CASSTPGFTGELFF | TGTGCCAGCTCCACCCCCGGTTTCACCGGGGAGCTGTTTTTT
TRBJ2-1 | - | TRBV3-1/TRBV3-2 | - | CASSQRGGLLNNEQFF | TGTGCCAGCAGCCAAAGGGGCGGGTTACTTAACAATGAGCAGTTCTTC
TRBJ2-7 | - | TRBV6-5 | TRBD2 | CASSSTGLVSYEQYF | TGTGCCAGCAGTTCAACGGGACTAGTTTCCTACGAGCAGTACTTC
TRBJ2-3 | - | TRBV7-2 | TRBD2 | CASSRTGGLGDTQYF | TGTGCCAGCAGTCGAACGGGAGGGCTGGGAGATACGCAGTATTTT
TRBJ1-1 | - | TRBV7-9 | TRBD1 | CASSLRTGVGTEAFF | TGTGCCAGCAGCCTACGGACAGGGGTTGGTACTGAAGCTTTCTTT
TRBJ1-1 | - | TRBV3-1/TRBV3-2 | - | CASISGNSNTEAFF | TGTGCCAGCATTAGTGGAAATTCGAACACTGAAGCTTTCTTT
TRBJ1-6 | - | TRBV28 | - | CASSLRQRSSYNSPLHF | TGTGCCAGCAGTTTACGTCAGCGCAGCTCCTATAATTCACCCCTCCACTTT
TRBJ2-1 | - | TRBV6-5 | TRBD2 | CASRELAGVYNEQFF | TGTGCCAGCAGGGAGCTAGCGGGAGTCTACAATGAGCAGTTCTTC
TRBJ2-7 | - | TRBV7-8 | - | CASSLLDKAYEQYF | TGTGCCAGCAGCTTATTAGACAAAGCCTACGAGCAGTACTTC
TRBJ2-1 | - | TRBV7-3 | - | CASSLTRDSYNEQFF | TGTGCCAGCAGCTTAACGAGGGACTCCTACAATGAGCAGTTCTTC
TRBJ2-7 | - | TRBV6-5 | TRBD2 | CASSTPTSGKYEQYF | TGTGCCAGCAGTACCCCGACTAGCGGGAAATACGAGCAGTACTTC
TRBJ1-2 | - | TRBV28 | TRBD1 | CASSTSTGTGIYGYTF | TGTGCCAGCAGTACCTCAACCGGGACAGGAATTTATGGCTACACCTTC
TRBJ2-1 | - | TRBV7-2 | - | CASSPPINEQFF | TGTGCCAGCAGCCCACCCATTAATGAGCAGTTCTTC
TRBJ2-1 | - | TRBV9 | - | CASSVDPSNNEQFF | TGTGCCAGCAGCGTAGATCCCAGCAACAATGAGCAGTTCTTC
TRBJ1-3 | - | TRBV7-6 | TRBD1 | CASSLASGQGTTGNTIYF | TGTGCCAGCAGCTTAGCGTCCGGACAGGGAACCACCGGAAACACCATATATTTT